These T cell receptor beta chains were read from a single sample in a study of identical twins. One entry per CDR3 protein results from TCRdb running MiXCR on the 5' RACE reads. The sample has around 530,000 distinct CDR3 sequences; roughly 15% are singletons. This same sample was also taken into another study, of yellow fever vaccine responses in identical twins.

Sequenced input: CD4+ T cells sorted from blood. The origin of the receptors is a woman aged 18-29 years in good health. Both conserved end residues are trimmed from each CDR3. Size values are once, few and many counts, or a class for expanded clones, and some rows have none.

clone_size	v_call	cdr3_aa
few	TRBV5-1	ASSLITSGATTDTQY
few	TRBV10-3	ARGGGFETQY
few	TRBV29-1	SVRRGKDETQY
many	TRBV12-3/TRBV12-4	ASTLNSYNEQF
.	TRBV6-1	ASTLGQGSNQPQH
.	TRBV11-2	ASSLRTGWSYNEQF
.	TRBV11-1	ASSLSSRRARTDSPLH
.	TRBV7-2	ASSLAPQSATDTQY
many	TRBV5-1	ASSFDGGYGYT
.	TRBV12-3/TRBV12-4	ASNINPVGAQH
.	TRBV11-2	ASSSTWGTGEKLF
.	TRBV5-1	ASSFSRADYEQY
.	TRBV24-1	ATSGRDGYGYT
.	TRBV10-3	AISAQGASDTQY
.	TRBV20-1	SARDPLSGGAVDTQY
.	TRBV12-3/TRBV12-4	ASSLLQGADYGYT
few	TRBV12-3/TRBV12-4	ASSFFQQETQY
few	TRBV2	ASSERAGGLGEQF
.	TRBV3-1	TISPRTSGESTNTGELF
few	TRBV12-3/TRBV12-4	ASSSPGTSDEQF
few	TRBV29-1	SVVGDRPTGSSYEQY
.	TRBV12-3/TRBV12-4	AGKEPQH
few	TRBV28	ASSRQNSNQPQH
many	TRBV25-1	ASSPSGRAYNEQF
.	TRBV7-2	ASSFRWELNTEAF
few	TRBV14	ASSQWVGRTDTQY
.	TRBV24-1	ATSDSSAGKEKLF
few	TRBV6-1	ASSEAGTVVYEKY
.	TRBV7-9	ASSYSGRAPGEQY
few	TRBV7-2	ASSLIQREGVEQF
.	TRBV5-6	ASSLVSVRTDTQY
.	TRBV27	ASSSAPPEPNEQF
.	TRBV28	ASRGGTSGSYEQF
.	TRBV29-1	SAAGYYNEQF
.	TRBV7-9	ASSLVPTNTEAF
.	TRBV28	ASSARREPQH
.	TRBV29-1	SVEGLVSYEQY